Below are 21 T cell receptor beta chains sequenced from a single sample in a study of T-cell memory formation after mild COVID-19. One entry per CDR3 protein results from TCRdb running MiXCR on the 5' RACE reads. The repertoire includes 500,000 to 550,000 distinct CDR3 sequences, over 20% of them detected once, and roughly an eighth sits in the top ten. The sequenced sample was PBMCs or a T cell subset sorted from them (not recorded which). These TCRs come from an adult woman who had mild COVID-19 (a few samples of this study predate the infection). Cell type and time point are not known.

J is TRBJ2-1 and V is TRBV6-5; D gene ambiguous. Germline V gene data show CDR1 as MNHEY and CDR2 as SVGAGI. This CDR3 has 16 amino acids. The V end lost 6 bases, the J end lost 3 bases, and 18 bases lay between the germline ends. The CDR3 loop reads CASSLTGRAGYNEQFF. For the CDR3, the DNA is TGTGCCAGCAGCTTAACGGGCCGCGCCGGCTACAATGAGCAGTTCTTC.

Comment on this clonotype: Relative to the germline gene, one junction end is altered; a read error may explain this. V gene TRBV6-1 combines with J gene TRBJ1-5, with D possibly matching TRBD1 (5 bases). CDR1 is MNHNS and CDR2 is SASEGT in the germline V gene. The CDR3 loop spans 15 amino acids. CDR3 sequence (DNA): TGTGCCAGCAGTGATTCGGGGGGTAGGTATCAGCCCAAGCATTTT. This encodes CASSDSGGRYQPKHF.

This chain links TRBV24-1 with TRBJ1-2; D unresolved. Trimming stripped 3 bases from V and 7 bases from J, with 11 bases between. The CDR3 is 13 residues long. Per germline, CDR1 KGHDR and CDR2 SFDVKD. The CDR3 here is CATSDHGVSGYTF. The DNA for the CDR3 is TGTGCCACCAGTGATCACGGGGTTTCTGGCTACACCTTC.

The chain has TRBV18 and TRBJ2-7, with a possible D match to TRBD1 (6 bases). The germline V gene encodes CDR1 KGHSH and CDR2 LQKENI. The ends were cut back, 3 bases at V and 3 bases at J, with 12 bases in the middle. This CDR3 spans 14 amino acids. The CDR3 region has the DNA TGTGCCAGCTCACCCAGCACAGGGCACTACGAGCAGTACTTC. Translating gives CASSPSTGHYEQYF.

This clonotype appeared a few times. This sequence joins TRBV5-1 and TRBJ1-3, with 8 bases matching TRBD1. The CDR3 is 14 residues long. Losses at the gene ends were 3 bases for V and 3 bases for J; bases not matched to a gene: 2. In germline, CDR1 is SGHRS, CDR2 YFSETQ. Here the CDR3 DNA reads TGCGCCAGCAGCTCGGGACAGGATGGAAACACCATATATTTT. Its translation is CASSSGQDGNTIYF. Using reference TRBV5-1 and TRBJ1-3 for the parts outside the CDR3, the full variable domain is KAGVTQTPRYLIKTRGQQVTLSCSPISGHRSVSWYQQTPGQGLQFLFEYFSETQRNKGNFPGRFSGRQFSNSRSEMNVSTLELGDSALYLCASSSGQDGNTIYFGEGSWLTVV.

This clonotype was recorded many times. This chain joins TRBV24-1 and TRBJ2-7, with 9 bases fitting TRBD1. Trimming took 7 bases from V and 5 from J; bases not matched to a gene: 8. Germline assignment: CDR1 KGHDR and CDR2 SFDVKD. This CDR3 is built from 14 residues. The CDR3 here is CATSPRDRENEQYF. CDR3 bases: TGTGCCACCAGCCCCCGGGACAGGGAAAACGAGCAGTACTTC.

This chain joins TRBV3-1 and TRBJ2-5; D is uncertain. Germline-derived CDR1 and CDR2 are LGHDT and YNNKEL (reference sequence). There are 15 residues in the CDR3. V was trimmed by 2 bases and J by 3 bases, leaving 13 bases between them. CDR3 bases: TGTGCCAGCAGCCAATTTTCAAGAGCCGAAGAGACCCAGTACTTC. Translated: CASSQFSRAEETQYF.

This clonotype has a handful of counts. The chain uses TRBV12-3 or TRBV12-4 and TRBJ1-5, with D maybe TRBD1 (6 bases). The CDR3 is made up of 15 amino acids. V was shortened by 5 bases and J by 3 bases, with 14 bases between the two germline ends. This CDR3 reads CASSLTGRYNQPQHF. The CDR3 coding sequence is TGTGCCAGCAGTCTTACAGGGAGGTACAATCAGCCCCAGCATTTT.

This clonotype showed up just a few times. The rearrangement uses TRBV7-8 and TRBJ2-3, with D possibly being TRBD1 or TRBD2 (5 bases each). The germline CDR1 and CDR2 sequences are SGHVS and FQNEAQ. V shed 1 base and J shed 0 bases, with 11 bases lying between them. The CDR3 has 16 residues. The CDR3 nucleotides read TGTGCCAGCAGCTTAGTAGGGACGGCTAGCACAGATACGCAGTATTTT. It translates to CASSLVGTASTDTQYF.

This clonotype showed up many times. The chain has TRBV6-5 and TRBJ2-7; the D gene is possibly TRBD1 (6 bases). Germline V CDR1 and CDR2: MNHEY, SVGAGI. The CDR3 totals 15 residues. V was trimmed by 6 bases and J by 11 bases, leaving 26 bases between them. This CDR3 reads CASSSAGAGHAGEYF. In DNA form, the CDR3 reads TGTGCCAGCAGCTCCGCCGGGGCAGGGCATGCAGGGGAGTACTTC.

This clonotype was seen more than once but under ten times. The V call is TRBV4-2, the J call TRBJ2-1; TRBD2 matches at 8 bases. CDR1 is LGHNA and CDR2 is YNFKEQ in the germline V gene. The CDR3 extends over 17 amino acids. J lost 0 bases, V lost 3 bases, and 7 bases had no gene match. For the CDR3, the DNA is TGTGCCAGCAGCCAGGATGGAAGCGGGAGCTCCTACAATGAGCAGTTCTTC. Amino acids: CASSQDGSGSSYNEQFF.

This sequence joins TRBV5-4 and TRBJ2-7; 7 positions match TRBD1. Unmatched junction bases numbered 5, after V lost 0 bases and J lost 5 bases. This CDR3 has 14 residues. Germline CDR1 SGHNT, CDR2 YYREEE (reference sequence). DNA of the CDR3: TGTGCCAGCAGCTTGGACAGGACAGGTAACGAGCAGTACTTC. It specifies CASSLDRTGNEQYF.

This clonotype was recorded at least ten times. The chain is built from TRBV9 and TRBJ2-3; D gene uncertain. The ends were cut back, 0 bases at V and 3 bases at J, with 2 bases in the middle. The CDR3 has 12 amino acids. CDR1 is SGDLS, CDR2 YYNGEE, per germline. DNA for the CDR3: TGTGCCAGCAGCGTAGAAACAGATACGCAGTATTTT. Its translation is CASSVETDTQYF.

The chain has TRBV2 and TRBJ2-5; possible D gene TRBD1, 5 bases. Germline V gene lookup returns CDR1 SNHLY and CDR2 FYNNEI. The CDR3 extends over 14 amino acids. V gave up 8 bases and J gave up 1 base, with 14 bases separating them. The DNA of the CDR3 is TGTGCCAGCGTTAGAAGACAGATCCAAGAGACCCAGTACTTC. As protein: CASVRRQIQETQYF.

This clonotype was seen a handful of times. This sequence joins TRBV7-9 and TRBJ2-3; TRBD2 aligns across 11 bases. The CDR3 runs to 19 residues. The germline gives CDR1 SEHNR, CDR2 FQNEAQ (reference sequence). The V segment lost 5 bases and the J segment 0 bases; nucleotides outside the gene matches: 13. The CDR3 DNA reads TGTGCCAGCAGCATCCTTCCTAGCGGGAGGCGGTCTAGCACAGATACGCAGTATTTT. Translation: CASSILPSGRRSSTDTQYF.

This clonotype was counted at least ten times. The rearrangement links TRBV24-1 to TRBJ2-1; D is perhaps TRBD2 (6 bases). CDR1 and CDR2 from the germline V gene are KGHDR and SFDVKD. With 5 bases removed from V and 6 bases from J, the gap between germline ends came to 19 bases. The CDR3 is 16 amino acids. CDR3 DNA sequence: TGTGCCACCAGTGGCCCGAGTGTGTACGGGGGCAATGAGCAGTTCTTC. This encodes CATSGPSVYGGNEQFF.

A few counts support this clonotype. CDR3 nucleotides: TGCGCCAGCAGCTTGGGATTTGCTAATAGCAATCAGCCCCAGCATTTT. It encodes CASSLGFANSNQPQHF. This chain uses TRBV5-1 with TRBJ1-5; D ambiguous. Looked up from germline, CDR1 is SGHRS and CDR2 is YFSETQ. This CDR3 spans 16 amino acids. Trimming took 0 bases from V and 0 from J, leaving 10 bases between them.

The chain links TRBV6-5 to TRBJ1-1; no clear D gene. The V end was cut by 8 bases, the J end by 6 bases, with 16 bases between. Germline CDR1 reads MNHEY; CDR2 reads SVGAGI. The CDR3 consists of 13 residues. The CDR3: CASRRSGAPEAFF. The CDR3 coding sequence is TGTGCCAGCCGAAGGAGTGGAGCCCCTGAAGCTTTCTTT.

This clonotype occurred a few times. The chain links TRBV29-1 to TRBJ2-7; TRBD2 matches at 10 bases. The CDR3 loop spans 17 amino acids. Trimming at V came to 6 bases and at J to 5 bases, leaving 19 bases not matched to a gene. CDR1 SQVTM and CDR2 ANQGSEA come from the germline V gene. CDR3 protein: CSVLRIAGGSVFDEQYF. Here the CDR3 DNA reads TGCAGCGTCCTGAGGATAGCGGGAGGTAGTGTGTTCGACGAGCAGTACTTC.

V and J are TRBV5-1 and TRBJ2-7; TRBD1 is a possible D gene (6 bases). The CDR3 is made up of 15 amino acids. Germline assignment: CDR1 SGHRS and CDR2 YFSETQ. Trimming removed 3 bases at V and 0 bases at J, with 13 bases between. The CDR3 coding sequence is TGCGCCAGCAGCTCTACCGGGACAATCTCCTACGAGCAGTACTTC. This encodes CASSSTGTISYEQYF.

The chain recombines TRBV5-1 with TRBJ1-6, with TRBD1 as a possible D gene (5 bases). In germline, CDR1 is SGHRS, CDR2 YFSETQ. V lost 4 bases and J lost 6, with 14 bases in between. There are 15 residues in the CDR3. The DNA of the CDR3 is TGCGCCAGCAGCGGATTCGGGGGTCCTAATTCACCCCTCCACTTT. Its protein is CASSGFGGPNSPLHF.